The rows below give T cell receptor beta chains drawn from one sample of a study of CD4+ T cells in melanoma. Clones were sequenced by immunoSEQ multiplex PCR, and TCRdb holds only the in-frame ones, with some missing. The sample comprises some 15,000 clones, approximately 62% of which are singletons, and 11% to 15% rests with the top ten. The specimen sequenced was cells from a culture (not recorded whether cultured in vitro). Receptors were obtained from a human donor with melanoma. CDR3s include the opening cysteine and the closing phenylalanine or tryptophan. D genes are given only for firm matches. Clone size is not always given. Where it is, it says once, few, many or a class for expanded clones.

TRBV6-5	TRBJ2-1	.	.	TGTGCCAGCAGTTCCGTCTCCTCGGAAGGCAATGAGCAGTTCTTC	CASSSVSSEGNEQFF
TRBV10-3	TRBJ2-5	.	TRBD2	TGTGCCATCAGTGAGTCGAGCGGGGATCGCGCAGAGACCCAGTACTTC	CAISESSGDRAETQYF
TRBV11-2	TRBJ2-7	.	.	TGTGCCAGCAGCCCCGGACGAACCTACGAGCAGTACTTC	CASSPGRTYEQYF
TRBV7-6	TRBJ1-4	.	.	TGTGCCAGCAGCTCCTTGGGGGGCGAAAAACTGTTTTTT	CASSSLGGEKLFF
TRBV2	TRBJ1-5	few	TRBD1	TGTGCCAGCAGTCTAAGACAGGGGGTCGAGATGATAGGGCAGCCCCAGCATTTT	CASSLRQGVEMIGQPQHF
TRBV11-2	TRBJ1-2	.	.	TGTGCCAGCAGCTCCCTATCGCAGCGTGGCTACACCTTC	CASSSLSQRGYTF
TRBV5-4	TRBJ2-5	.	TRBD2	TGTGCCAGCAGCTTGCCTAGCGGCAGGGAGACCCAGTACTTC	CASSLPSGRETQYF
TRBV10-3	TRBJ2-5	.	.	TGTGCCATCAGCCACGTTGGGACGGAAGAGACCCAGTACTTC	CAISHVGTEETQYF
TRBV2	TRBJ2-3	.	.	TGTGCCAGCAGGGGAGGGGGGGGCCGGACAGATACGCAGTATTTT	CASRGGGGRTDTQYF
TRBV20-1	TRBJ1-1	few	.	TGCAGTGGGATGAGTAACACTGAAGCTTTCTTT	CSGMSNTEAFF
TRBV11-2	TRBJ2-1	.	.	TGTGCCAGCAGCTTAGATTCGCCAAGGCAGTTCTTC	CASSLDSPRQFF
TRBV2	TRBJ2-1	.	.	TGTGCCAGCAGCCCTCCTCCGGGGGTGTCCTACAATGAGCAGTTCTTC	CASSPPPGVSYNEQFF
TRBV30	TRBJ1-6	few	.	TGTGCCTGGAGTGGGCGGCAGCGCTATAATTCACCCCTCCACTTT	CAWSGRQRYNSPLHF
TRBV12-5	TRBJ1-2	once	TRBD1	TGTGCTAGTGGCCGGGGGACAGGGTGGGGGGGCTACACCTTC	CASGRGTGWGGYTF
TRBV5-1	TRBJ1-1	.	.	TGCGCCAGCAGCCCCGAGCGGGGGATGAACACTGAAGCTTTCTTT	CASSPERGMNTEAFF
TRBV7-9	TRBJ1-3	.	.	TGTGCCAGCAGCTTAAGAGGGTGGGCCAGGTCGAGCTCTGGAAACACCATATATTTT	CASSLRGWARSSSGNTIYF
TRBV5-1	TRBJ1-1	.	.	TGCGCCAGCACCCAAATTATTAATGGTTTGGCGAACACTGAAGCTTTCTTT	CASTQIINGLANTEAFF
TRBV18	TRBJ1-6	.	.	TGTGCCACCTCGAGGAGCTCCTATAATTCACCCCTCCACTTT	CATSRSSYNSPLHF
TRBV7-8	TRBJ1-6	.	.	TGTGCCAGCAGCCTCAGCGGAGGCGGGGGTTCACCCCTCCACTTT	CASSLSGGGGSPLHF
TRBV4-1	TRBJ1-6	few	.	TGCGCCAGCAGCCAAGAGGCAGGCCAGGGATCACCCCTCCACTTT	CASSQEAGQGSPLHF
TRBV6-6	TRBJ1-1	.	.	TGTGCCAGCAGTTACGAACAGCTTAACACTGAAGCTTTCTTT	CASSYEQLNTEAFF
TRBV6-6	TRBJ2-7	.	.	TGTGCCAGCAGTTACTCGACAGATTACGAGCAGTACTTC	CASSYSTDYEQYF
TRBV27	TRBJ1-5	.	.	TGTGCCAGCAGGTACAGGCGCAATCAGCCCCAGCATTTT	CASRYRRNQPQHF
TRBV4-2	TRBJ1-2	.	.	TGTGCCAGCAGCCAAGCAAACCCCCGTGATGGCTACACCTTC	CASSQANPRDGYTF
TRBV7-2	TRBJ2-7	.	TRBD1	TGTGCCAGCAGCCGCCTGGGACAGCGCGGAGAGCAGTACTTC	CASSRLGQRGEQYF
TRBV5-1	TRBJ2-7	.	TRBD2	TGCGCCAGCAGCTTGAGTTTCGCGGGGGGTTACGAGCAGTACTTC	CASSLSFAGGYEQYF
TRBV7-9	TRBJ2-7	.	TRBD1	TGTGCCAGCAGCTTGAGGCGACAGGGTGCCGACGAGCAGTACTTC	CASSLRRQGADEQYF
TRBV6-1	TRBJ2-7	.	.	TGTGCCAGCAGTGAAGACAGGCTCCACGAGCAGTACTTC	CASSEDRLHEQYF
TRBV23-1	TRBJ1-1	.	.	TGCGCCAGCAGTCAATTAGAGGCTCGTAAGGGGCGCTTGAACACTGAAGCTTTCTTT	CASSQLEARKGRLNTEAFF
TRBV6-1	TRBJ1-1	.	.	TGTGCCAGCAGTTCGGGGAGGAACACTGAAGCTTTCTTT	CASSSGRNTEAFF
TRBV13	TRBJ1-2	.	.	TGTGCCAGCAGCCGGCTTTATGGGGCGGGAAGTAACTATGGCTACACCTTC	CASSRLYGAGSNYGYTF
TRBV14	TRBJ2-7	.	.	TGTGCCAGCAGTCGAACGGGTTTTAGTTACGAGCAGTACTTC	CASSRTGFSYEQYF
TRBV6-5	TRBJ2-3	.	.	TGTGCCAGCAGTAATGCGGGGGCTGGCACAGATACGCAGTATTTT	CASSNAGAGTDTQYF
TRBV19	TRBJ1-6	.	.	TGTGCCAGTAGTATAGATCTTGGGACCGGGCGGAGTAATTCACCCCTCCACTTT	CASSIDLGTGRSNSPLHF
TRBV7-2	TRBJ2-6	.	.	TGTGCCAGCAGCTTATCCACAAGCTCTGGGGCCAACGTCCTGACTTTC	CASSLSTSSGANVLTF
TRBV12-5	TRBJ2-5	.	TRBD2	TGTGCTAGTGGTCGGAGACTAGCGGGGGTGGAGACCCAGTACTTC	CASGRRLAGVETQYF
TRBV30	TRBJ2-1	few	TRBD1	TGTGCCTGTTGGGTGGGACAGGGTCACAATGAGCAGTTCTTC	CACWVGQGHNEQFF
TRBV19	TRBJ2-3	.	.	TGTGCCAGTAGTAGAATGCGTCTGCGCGAGAGCACAGATACGCAGTATTTT	CASSRMRLRESTDTQYF
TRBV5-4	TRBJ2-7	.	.	TGTGCCAGCAGCAGGCCGTCGACAGAAAGCTCCTACGAGCAGTACTTC	CASSRPSTESSYEQYF
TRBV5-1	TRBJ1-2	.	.	TGCGCCAGCAGCCCGGGGACCTATGGCTACACCTTC	CASSPGTYGYTF
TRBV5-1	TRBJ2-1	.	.	TGCGCCAGCAGCTTGGACAGCACCAACAATGAGCAGTTCTTC	CASSLDSTNNEQFF